This entry concerns a single T cell receptor beta chain. These data are taken from a study of identical twins. Germline V gene sequence: CDR1 MGHRA, CDR2 YSYEKL. This CDR3 has 15 amino acids. V shed 3 bases and J 4 bases; nucleotides not matched to a gene: 6. Through template switching, a universal primer site was introduced, and the cDNA contained unique molecular identifiers. Via MiXCR, TCRdb re-called the 5' RACE reads, giving one row per CDR3 protein. The repertoire holds around 480,000 distinct CDR3 sequences, with over 12% as singletons. A further study also used this sample, focusing on yellow fever vaccine responses in identical twins.

The origin of this receptor is a woman aged 18 to 35 in good health. The sequenced material came from CD4+ T cells sorted from blood. The chain links TRBV4-1 to TRBJ2-7, with 10 nucleotides matching TRBD1. CDR3 amino acids: CASSHLGTGEYEQYF. The CDR3 nucleotides are TGCGCCAGCAGCCACCTGGGGACAGGGGAATACGAGCAGTACTTC.